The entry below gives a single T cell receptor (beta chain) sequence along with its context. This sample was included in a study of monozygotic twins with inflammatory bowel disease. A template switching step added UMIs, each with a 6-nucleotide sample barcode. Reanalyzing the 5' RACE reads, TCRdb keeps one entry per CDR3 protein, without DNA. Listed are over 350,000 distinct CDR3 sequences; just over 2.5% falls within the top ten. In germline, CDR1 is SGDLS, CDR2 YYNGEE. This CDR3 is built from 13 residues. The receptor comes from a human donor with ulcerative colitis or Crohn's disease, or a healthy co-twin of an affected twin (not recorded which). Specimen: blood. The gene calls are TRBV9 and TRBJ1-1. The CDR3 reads CASSVALDTEAFF.